This T cell receptor beta chain comes out of a study of blood T cell repertoires in COVID-19. The ends were cut back, 0 bases at V and 10 bases at J, with 13 bases in the middle. The CDR3 runs to 14 residues. Germline V lookup: CDR1 SGHTA, CDR2 FQGNSA. Only in-frame clones appear in the TCRdb table, and some are missing; sequencing was by immunoSEQ multiplex PCR. There are over 100,000 clones in the sample; around nine tenths occur only once, and around 10% lies in the top ten. This clone has just one count. The chain joins TRBV7-2 to TRBJ2-1; no definite D call. The source of this sequence is a woman in her 70s with COVID-19, enrolled during active disease. Sequencing was performed on peripheral blood. The CDR3 DNA sequence: TGTGCCAGCAGCTTAGCGGTCGCTAGTGGGGAGCAGTTCTTC. Residues: CASSLAVASGEQFF. Full variable domain (rest looked up from reference TRBV7-2 and TRBJ2-1): GAGVSQSPSNKVTEKGKDVELRCDPISGHTALYWYRQSLGQGLEFLIYFQGNSAPDKSGLPSDRFSAERTGGSVSTLTIQRTQQEDSAVYLCASSLAVASGEQFFGPGTRLTVL.